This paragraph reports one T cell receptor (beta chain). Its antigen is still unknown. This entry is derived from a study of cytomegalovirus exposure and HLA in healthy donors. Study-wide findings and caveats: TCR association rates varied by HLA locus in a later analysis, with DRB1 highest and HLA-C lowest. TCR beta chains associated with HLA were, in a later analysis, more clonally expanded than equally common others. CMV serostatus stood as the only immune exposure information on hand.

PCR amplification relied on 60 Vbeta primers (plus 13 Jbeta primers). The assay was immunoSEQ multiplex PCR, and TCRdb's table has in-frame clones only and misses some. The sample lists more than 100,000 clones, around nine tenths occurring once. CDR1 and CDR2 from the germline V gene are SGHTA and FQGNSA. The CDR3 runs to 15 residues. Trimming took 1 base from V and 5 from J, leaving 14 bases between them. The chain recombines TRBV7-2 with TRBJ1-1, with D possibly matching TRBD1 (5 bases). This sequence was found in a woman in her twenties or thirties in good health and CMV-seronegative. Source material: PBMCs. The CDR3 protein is CASSLGSQGRTEAFF. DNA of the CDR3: TGTGCCAGCAGCTTAGGGTCGCAGGGCCGGACTGAAGCTTTCTTT.